These 10 T cell receptor beta chains originate from one sample sequenced in a study of OX40 agonist ivuxolimab in advanced cancers. Repertoires were generated with immunoSEQ multiplex PCR, while TCRdb's copy carries only in-frame clones and drops some. The repertoire consists of 65,000 to 100,000 clones, with under 90% occurring once and the leading ten covering 6% to 8%. This specimen was CD4+ or CD8+ T cells sorted from blood, taken in a trial of the OX40 agonist ivuxolimab. These receptors originate from an adult with an advanced solid tumor such as melanoma, head and neck, liver or kidney cancer.

V gene TRBV7-2 combines with J gene TRBJ2-2, with TRBD1 matching 10 bases. From germline, CDR1 is SGHTA and CDR2 FQGNSA. V lost 1 base, J lost 7 bases, and 6 bases stayed unmatched. The CDR3 runs 16 residues. CDR3 sequence reads: CASSLGGQGVGGELFF. The CDR3 DNA sequence: TGTGCCAGCAGCTTAGGCGGACAGGGGGTAGGCGGGGAGCTGTTTTTT. Full variable domain (missing parts from reference TRBV7-2 and TRBJ2-2): GAGVSQSPSNKVTEKGKDVELRCDPISGHTALYWYRQSLGQGLEFLIYFQGNSAPDKSGLPSDRFSAERTGGSVSTLTIQRTQQEDSAVYLCASSLGGQGVGGELFFGEGSRLTVL.

This clone was observed a handful of times. The V and J genes are TRBV2 and TRBJ1-2; D uncertain. V was cut by 10 bases and J by 4 bases, with 1 base left in between. Germline CDR1 and CDR2: SNHLY and FYNNEI. The CDR3 spans 8 residues. The CDR3 sequence: CATYGYTF. CDR3 in DNA: TGTGCCACCTATGGCTACACCTTC.

This clone occurred a few times. CDR3 sequence reads: CASSPGQGRYEQYF. The CDR3 coding sequence is TGCGCCAGCAGCCCCGGACAGGGAAGGTACGAGCAGTACTTC. V is TRBV4-3 and J is TRBJ2-7; TRBD1 agrees at 8 bases. The CDR3 has 14 amino acids. Per the germline V gene, CDR1 is LGHNA and CDR2 is YSLEER. V was clipped by 4 bases and J by 4 bases; unmatched bases: 6.

In this sample, this clone turned up once. V is TRBV6-6 and J is TRBJ1-1; D perhaps matches TRBD1 (5 bases). Deletions cut 7 bases from V and 7 bases from J, with 13 bases between. From germline, CDR1 is MNHNY and CDR2 SVGAGI (reference sequence). The CDR3 is 12 amino acids. The CDR3 spells CASTSTDGEAFF. The CDR3 DNA sequence: TGTGCCAGCACCTCGACAGACGGTGAAGCTTTCTTT.

The chain recombines TRBV11-3 with TRBJ2-6; tentative D call: TRBD1 (5 bases). This CDR3 spans 16 amino acids. V was clipped by 5 bases and J by 1 base, with 12 bases between them. Germline values: CDR1 SGHNT, CDR2 YENEEA. The CDR3 region has the DNA TGTGCCAGCAGCCCTCCAGGGCGTTCTGGGGCCAACGTCCTGACTTTC. This codes for CASSPPGRSGANVLTF. The full variable domain, its missing parts supplied by reference TRBV11-3 and TRBJ2-6, is EAGVVQSPRYKIIEKKQPVAFWCNPISGHNTLYWYLQNLGQGPELLIRYENEEAVDDSQLPKDRFSAERLKGVDSTLKIQPAELGDSAVYLCASSPPGRSGANVLTFGAGSRLTVL.

The V gene is TRBV7-2, the J gene TRBJ2-5; D might be TRBD1 (5 bases). V was trimmed by 2 bases and J by 5 bases, leaving 12 bases between them. Looked up from germline, CDR1 is SGHTA and CDR2 is FQGNSA. CDR3 length: 14 amino acids. The CDR3 coding sequence is TGTGCCAGCAGCTTATTTCAGGGAAGGGAGACCCAGTACTTC. It translates to CASSLFQGRETQYF.

This chain links TRBV4-2 with TRBJ1-2, with 9 bases fitting TRBD1. Germline-derived CDR1 and CDR2 are LGHNA and YNFKEQ. There are 15 residues in the CDR3. V dropped 4 bases and J dropped 6; count of bases not matched to a gene: 9. For the CDR3, the DNA is TGTGCCAGCAGCCGCCCCACAGGGGGCGGGGATGGCTACACCTTC. It is translated as CASSRPTGGGDGYTF.

The rearrangement uses TRBV7-9 and TRBJ2-5; no definite D call. This CDR3 region has 13 residues. Per germline, CDR1 SEHNR and CDR2 FQNEAQ (reference sequence). V was clipped by 5 bases and J by 2 bases, with 9 bases between them. CDR3 DNA: TGTGCCAGCAGCCCCTTCCGGCAAGAGACCCAGTACTTC. Its protein product is CASSPFRQETQYF.

V usage is TRBV27 and J usage is TRBJ2-2; D is possibly TRBD1 or TRBD2 (7 bases each). The CDR3 runs to 16 residues. CDR1 MNHEY and CDR2 SMNVEV come from the germline V gene (reference sequence). The V end was cut by 4 bases, the J end by 6 bases, with 18 bases between. CDR3 protein: CASSYPRGGLAGELFF. The CDR3 DNA reads TGTGCCAGCAGTTACCCCAGGGGGGGCTTAGCCGGGGAGCTGTTTTTT.

The chain employs TRBV14 and TRBJ2-7; D not resolved. Germline CDR1 SGHDN, CDR2 FVKESK. This CDR3 spans 14 amino acids. V was clipped by 7 bases and J by 1 base, with 14 bases between them. This CDR3 reads CASTSAAVSYEQYF. Here the CDR3 DNA reads TGTGCCAGCACGTCGGCCGCCGTTTCCTACGAGCAGTACTTC.